This T cell receptor beta chain is drawn from a study of cytomegalovirus exposure and HLA in healthy donors. Looking at the study overall: Approximately 180 million T cells yielded 100 million to 130 million unique TCR beta sequences, as an earlier analysis found.

Primers: 60 Vbeta forward and 13 Jbeta reverse. Measured with immunoSEQ multiplex PCR; TCRdb has only the in-frame clones, and not every one. The sample lists over 100,000 clones; about 74% were seen once. To note about this clone: Its specificity is not known.

Findings of the study overall: It is likely that the observed cluster of highly shared sequence variants was a sequencing artifact. A later analysis linked more than 15,000 TCR beta sequences to HLA alleles at 0.05 false discovery rate. Analysis was carried out at a later point, and it linked a missense DCLRE1C variant to TCR beta V- and J-gene trimming.

The length of the CDR3 is 14 residues. The V gene's germline CDR1 is KGHSH and CDR2 LQKENI. V lost 1 base and J lost 4, with 10 bases in between. The rearrangement joins TRBV18 to TRBJ2-5; perhaps TRBD1 as D (6 bases). Sequenced input: PBMCs. This TCR was recovered from a man aged 25-40 years in good health and CMV-seropositive. The CDR3 loop is CASSPLDSLETQYF. Here the CDR3 DNA reads TGTGCCAGCTCACCACTGGACAGTCTAGAGACCCAGTACTTC. The complete variable domain, with remaining parts taken from reference TRBV18 and TRBJ2-5, reads NAGVMQNPRHLVRRRGQEARLRCSPMKGHSHVYWYRQLPEEGLKFMVYLQKENIIDESGMPKERFSAEFPKEGPSILRIQQVVRGDSAAYFCASSPLDSLETQYFGPGTRLLVL.